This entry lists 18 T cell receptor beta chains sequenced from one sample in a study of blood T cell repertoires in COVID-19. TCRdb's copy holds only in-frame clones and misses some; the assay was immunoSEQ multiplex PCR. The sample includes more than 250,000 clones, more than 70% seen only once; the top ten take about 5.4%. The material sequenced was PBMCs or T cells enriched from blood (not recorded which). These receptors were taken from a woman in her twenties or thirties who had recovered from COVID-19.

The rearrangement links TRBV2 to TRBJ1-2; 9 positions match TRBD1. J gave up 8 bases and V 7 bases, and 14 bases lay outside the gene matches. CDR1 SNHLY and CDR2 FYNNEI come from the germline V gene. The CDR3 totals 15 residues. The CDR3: CASKGTGKFSGGYTF. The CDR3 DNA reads TGTGCCAGCAAAGGGACAGGGAAGTTCTCGGGCGGCTACACCTTC.

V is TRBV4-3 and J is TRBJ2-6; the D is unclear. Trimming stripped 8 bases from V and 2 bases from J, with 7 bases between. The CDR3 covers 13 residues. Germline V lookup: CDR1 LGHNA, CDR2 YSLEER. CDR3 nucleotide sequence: TGCGCCAGCCGACAAACTGGGGCCAACGTCCTGACTTTC. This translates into CASRQTGANVLTF.

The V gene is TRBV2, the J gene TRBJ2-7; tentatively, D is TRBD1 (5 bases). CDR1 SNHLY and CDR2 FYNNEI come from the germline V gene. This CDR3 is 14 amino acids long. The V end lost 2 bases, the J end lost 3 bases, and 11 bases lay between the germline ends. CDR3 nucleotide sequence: TGTGCCAGCAGTGAACAAGGGGAATACTACGAGCAGTACTTC. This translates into CASSEQGEYYEQYF.

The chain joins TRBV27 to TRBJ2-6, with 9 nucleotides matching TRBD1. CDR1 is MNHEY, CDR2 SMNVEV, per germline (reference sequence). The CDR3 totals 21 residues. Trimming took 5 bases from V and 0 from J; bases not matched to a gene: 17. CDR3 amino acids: CASSPGPGTGPAFSGANVLTF. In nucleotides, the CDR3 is TGTGCCAGCAGTCCGGGTCCCGGGACAGGGCCGGCGTTCTCTGGGGCCAACGTCCTGACTTTC. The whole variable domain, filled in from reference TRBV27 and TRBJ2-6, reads EAQVTQNPRYLITVTGKKLTVTCSQNMNHEYMSWYRQDPGLGLRQIYYSMNVEVTDKGDVPEGYKVSRKEKRNFPLILESPSPNQTSLYFCASSPGPGTGPAFSGANVLTFGAGSRLTVL.

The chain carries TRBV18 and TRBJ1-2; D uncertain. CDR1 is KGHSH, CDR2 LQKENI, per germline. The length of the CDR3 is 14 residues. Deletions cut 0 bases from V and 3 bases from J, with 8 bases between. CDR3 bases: TGTGCCAGCTCACCACCCGGGATCGACTATGGCTACACCTTC. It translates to CASSPPGIDYGYTF.

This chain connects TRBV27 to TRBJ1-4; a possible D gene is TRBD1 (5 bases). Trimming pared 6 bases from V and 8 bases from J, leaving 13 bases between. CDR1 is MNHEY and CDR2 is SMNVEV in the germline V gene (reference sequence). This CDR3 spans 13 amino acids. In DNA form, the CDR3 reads TGTGCCAGCAGACCGGGGGTAGGGGAAAAACTGTTTTTT. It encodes CASRPGVGEKLFF.

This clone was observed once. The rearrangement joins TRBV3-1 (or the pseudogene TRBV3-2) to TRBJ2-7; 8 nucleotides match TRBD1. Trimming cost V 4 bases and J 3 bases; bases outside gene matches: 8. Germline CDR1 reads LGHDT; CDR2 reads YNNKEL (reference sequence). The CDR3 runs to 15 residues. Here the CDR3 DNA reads TGTGCCAGCAGCCGCTGGACAGGGCAGGGCTACGAGCAGTACTTC. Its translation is CASSRWTGQGYEQYF.

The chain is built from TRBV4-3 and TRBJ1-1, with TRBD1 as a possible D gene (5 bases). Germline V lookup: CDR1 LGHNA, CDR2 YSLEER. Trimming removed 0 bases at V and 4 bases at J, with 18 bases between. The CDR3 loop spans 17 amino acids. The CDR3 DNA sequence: TGCGCCAGCAGCCAAGATAGCCCGCCCAGGGCGACCACTGAAGCTTTCTTT. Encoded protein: CASSQDSPPRATTEAFF.

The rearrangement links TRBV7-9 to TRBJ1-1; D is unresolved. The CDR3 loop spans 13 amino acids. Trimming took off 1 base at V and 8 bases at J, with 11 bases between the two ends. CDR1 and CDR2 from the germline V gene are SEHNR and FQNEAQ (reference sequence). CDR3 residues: CASSLEQPTEAFF. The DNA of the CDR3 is TGTGCCAGCAGCTTAGAACAGCCCACAGAAGCTTTCTTT.

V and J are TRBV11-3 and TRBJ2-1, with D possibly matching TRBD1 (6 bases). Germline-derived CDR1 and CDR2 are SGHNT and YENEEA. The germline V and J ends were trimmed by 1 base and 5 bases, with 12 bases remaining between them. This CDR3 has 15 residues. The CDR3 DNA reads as TGTGCCAGCAGCTTAGCGGCAGGGGCCCACAATGAGCAGTTCTTC. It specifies CASSLAAGAHNEQFF.

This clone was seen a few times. The chain's CDR3 is CASSQDLFPWTGHTEAFF. CDR3 in DNA: TGCGCCAGCAGCCAAGATCTTTTCCCCTGGACAGGACACACTGAAGCTTTCTTT. This chain links TRBV4-1 with TRBJ1-1, with TRBD1 matching over 7 bases. The V segment lost 0 bases and the J segment 3 bases; nucleotides outside the gene matches: 13. The CDR3 loop spans 18 amino acids. Per germline, CDR1 MGHRA and CDR2 YSYEKL.

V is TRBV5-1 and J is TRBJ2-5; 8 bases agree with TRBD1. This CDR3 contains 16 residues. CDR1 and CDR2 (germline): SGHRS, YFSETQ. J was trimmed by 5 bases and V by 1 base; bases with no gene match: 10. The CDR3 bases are TGCGCCAGCAGCTTGAATCCCTCAGGGGGCCTGGAGACCCAGTACTTC. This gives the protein CASSLNPSGGLETQYF.

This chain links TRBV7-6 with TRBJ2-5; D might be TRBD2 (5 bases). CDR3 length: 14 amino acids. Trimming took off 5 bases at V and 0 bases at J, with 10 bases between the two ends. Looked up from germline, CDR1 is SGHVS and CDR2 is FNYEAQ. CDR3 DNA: TGTGCCAGCAGCCCGCGAGGGTACCAAGAGACCCAGTACTTC. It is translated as CASSPRGYQETQYF.

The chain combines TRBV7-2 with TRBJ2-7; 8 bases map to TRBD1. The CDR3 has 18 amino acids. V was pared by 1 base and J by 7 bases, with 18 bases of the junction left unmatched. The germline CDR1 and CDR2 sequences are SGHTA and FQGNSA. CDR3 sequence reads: CASSLGLGTGPYSGEQYF. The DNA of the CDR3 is TGTGCCAGCAGCTTAGGTCTTGGGACAGGTCCATATTCGGGGGAGCAGTACTTC.

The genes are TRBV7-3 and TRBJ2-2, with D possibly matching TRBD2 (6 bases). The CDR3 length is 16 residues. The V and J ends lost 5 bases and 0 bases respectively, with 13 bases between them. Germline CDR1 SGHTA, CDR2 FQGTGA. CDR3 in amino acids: CASSPHGGSNTGELFF. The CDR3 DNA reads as TGTGCCAGCAGCCCACACGGGGGATCGAACACCGGGGAGCTGTTTTTT.

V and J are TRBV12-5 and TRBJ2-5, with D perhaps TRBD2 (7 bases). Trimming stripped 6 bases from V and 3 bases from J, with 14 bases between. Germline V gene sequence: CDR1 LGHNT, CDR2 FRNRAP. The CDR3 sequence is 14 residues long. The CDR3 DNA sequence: TGTGCTAGTGGCCGCGGGGGCACCGAAGAGACCCAGTACTTC. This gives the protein CASGRGGTEETQYF. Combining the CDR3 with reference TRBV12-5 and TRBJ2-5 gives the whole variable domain DARVTQTPRHKVTEMGQEVTMRCQPILGHNTVFWYRQTMMQGLELLAYFRNRAPLDDSGMPKDRFSAEMPDATLATLKIQPSEPRDSAVYFCASGRGGTEETQYFGPGTRLLVL.

The CDR3, as DNA: TGTGCCAGTACCCTAAGTTCGGGGGAGCTGTTTTTT. This codes for CASTLSSGELFF. The chain links TRBV19 to TRBJ2-2; D unresolved. The CDR3 consists of 12 residues. Trimming shortened V by 7 bases and J by 8 bases, and 11 bases separated the two germline ends. Germline V CDR1 and CDR2: LNHDA, SQIVND (reference sequence). Complete variable domain (other parts from reference TRBV19 and TRBJ2-2): DGGITQSPKYLFRKEGQNVTLSCEQNLNHDAMYWYRQDPGQGLRLIYYSQIVNDFQKGDIAEGYSVSREKKESFPLTVTSAQKNPTAFYLCASTLSSGELFFGEGSRLTVL.

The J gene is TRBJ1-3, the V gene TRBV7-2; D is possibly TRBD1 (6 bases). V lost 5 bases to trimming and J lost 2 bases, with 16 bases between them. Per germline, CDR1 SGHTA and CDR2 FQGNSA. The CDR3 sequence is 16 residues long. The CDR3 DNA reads TGTGCCAGCAGCCTCGGGGGGAACAGGGCTGGAAACACCATATATTTT. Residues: CASSLGGNRAGNTIYF.